Listed below are T cell receptor beta chains from one sample, sequenced in a study of T cell clonotyping in hematopoietic cell transplantation. Using immunoSEQ multiplex PCR, the repertoire was profiled, and TCRdb retains in-frame clones only, with some absent. This table has 50,000 or so clones, approximately 78% appearing once. Sequenced material: peripheral blood mononuclear cells, taken before stem cell transplant. Receptor source: a man aged 55 to 70 with myelodysplastic syndrome. Some clones in this sample may be carry-over from other donors' samples. The conserved cysteine and the conserved F or W are not part of the CDR3 here.

j_gene: TRBJ1-1
v_gene: TRBV19
CDR3aa: ASSIPGGAPSEAF

j_gene: TRBJ1-1
v_gene: TRBV7-3
CDR3aa: ASSSQANTEAF

j_gene: TRBJ2-1
v_gene: TRBV4-3
CDR3aa: ASSRSTSGGSNEQF

j_gene: TRBJ2-7
v_gene: TRBV11-3
CDR3aa: ASSLGGNEQY

j_gene: TRBJ2-1
v_gene: TRBV6-1
CDR3aa: ASSEPGTGGTRQSQQF

j_gene: TRBJ1-1
v_gene: TRBV5-1
CDR3aa: ASSSQGTGNTEAF

j_gene: TRBJ1-4
v_gene: TRBV7-2
CDR3aa: ASSTGTEEKLF

j_gene: TRBJ2-5
v_gene: TRBV29-1
CDR3aa: SVDGPQETQY

j_gene: TRBJ1-6
v_gene: TRBV2
CDR3aa: ASNPPGPILYNSPLH

j_gene: TRBJ2-7
v_gene: TRBV19
CDR3aa: ASSKGQIVPYEQY

j_gene: TRBJ2-2
v_gene: TRBV12-2
CDR3aa: ASRHTGTEHTGELF

j_gene: TRBJ1-4
v_gene: TRBV30
CDR3aa: AWSGRIWLNEKLF

j_gene: TRBJ1-1
v_gene: TRBV28
CDR3aa: ASSGYRNTEAF

j_gene: TRBJ2-5
v_gene: TRBV19
CDR3aa: ASSIGGGVRGETQY

j_gene: TRBJ2-1
v_gene: TRBV7-2
CDR3aa: ASSLVGDRGYEQF

j_gene: TRBJ2-2
v_gene: TRBV6-5
CDR3aa: ASRTGVTGELF

j_gene: TRBJ1-2
v_gene: TRBV11-2
CDR3aa: ASSPQGYYGYT

j_gene: TRBJ2-3
v_gene: TRBV29-1
CDR3aa: SVVGSSTDTQY

j_gene: TRBJ2-3
v_gene: TRBV19
CDR3aa: ASSIGGDPADTQY

j_gene: TRBJ1-1
v_gene: TRBV5-6
CDR3aa: ASSLWDRGMNTEAF

j_gene: TRBJ2-3
v_gene: TRBV29-1
CDR3aa: SAPTSGGPADTQY

j_gene: TRBJ2-1
v_gene: TRBV29-1
CDR3aa: SGRQGAYNEQF

j_gene: TRBJ2-5
v_gene: TRBV30
CDR3aa: AWSVRLGAGETQY

j_gene: TRBJ1-1
v_gene: TRBV27
CDR3aa: ASSPNRGTEAF

j_gene: TRBJ2-5
v_gene: TRBV25-1
CDR3aa: ASSERRQVQETQY

j_gene: TRBJ1-4
v_gene: TRBV6-5
CDR3aa: ASSYSGRATNEKLF

j_gene: TRBJ2-7
v_gene: TRBV5-1
CDR3aa: ASRVSDRDFYEQY

j_gene: TRBJ2-6
v_gene: TRBV19
CDR3aa: ASSRETGRVSGANVLT

j_gene: TRBJ1-5
v_gene: TRBV27
CDR3aa: ASRRAGSNQPQH

j_gene: TRBJ1-1
v_gene: TRBV6-5
CDR3aa: ASSYRGNTEAF

j_gene: TRBJ2-2
v_gene: TRBV29-1
CDR3aa: SGGPSFGSGELF

j_gene: TRBJ2-5
v_gene: TRBV11-3
CDR3aa: ASSPGPSLPRD

j_gene: TRBJ1-5
v_gene: TRBV18
CDR3aa: ASSPQGYQPQH

j_gene: TRBJ1-2
v_gene: TRBV7-2
CDR3aa: ASSLAGTGPSPGYT

j_gene: TRBJ2-2
v_gene: TRBV5-1
CDR3aa: ASTLEGLGPGELF

j_gene: TRBJ1-2
v_gene: TRBV28
CDR3aa: ASSTIGVRGYT

j_gene: TRBJ2-5
v_gene: TRBV7-7
CDR3aa: ASSLAPPGLQETQY

j_gene: TRBJ1-1
v_gene: TRBV23-1
CDR3aa: ASSLLWIREDEAF

j_gene: TRBJ1-1
v_gene: TRBV18
CDR3aa: ASSPQSNTEAF

j_gene: TRBJ2-1
v_gene: TRBV2
CDR3aa: ASRLYRDPGRGEQF

j_gene: TRBJ1-2
v_gene: TRBV30
CDR3aa: AWSAIGRGYT

j_gene: TRBJ2-1
v_gene: TRBV11-2
CDR3aa: VSSLEPTSVQF

j_gene: TRBJ1-6
v_gene: TRBV4-3
CDR3aa: ASSQERVESGVNSPLH

j_gene: TRBJ1-2
v_gene: TRBV5-5
CDR3aa: ASSPAQGVGGYT